This note documents a single T cell receptor (beta chain) sequence. The data were taken from a study of T cell responses to AZD1222 COVID-19 vaccine. V lost 7 bases and J lost 0, with 9 bases in between. The germline CDR1 and CDR2 sequences are MNHEY and SVGAGI. The CDR3 extends over 13 amino acids. This table comes from immunoSEQ multiplex PCR, and its TCRdb copy is limited to in-frame clones, with some not included. The repertoire includes approximately 80,000 clones, approximately 83% of them detected once, and over 9.5% sits in the top ten. This clonotype was sampled from an adult who received the AZD1222 COVID-19 vaccine. This chain uses TRBV6-5 with TRBJ1-1, with D unclear. Source: peripheral blood, taken 28 days after the second AZD1222 dose. DNA of the CDR3: TGTGCCAGCACCAAATTTTTGAACACTGAAGCTTTCTTT. This translates into CASTKFLNTEAFF.